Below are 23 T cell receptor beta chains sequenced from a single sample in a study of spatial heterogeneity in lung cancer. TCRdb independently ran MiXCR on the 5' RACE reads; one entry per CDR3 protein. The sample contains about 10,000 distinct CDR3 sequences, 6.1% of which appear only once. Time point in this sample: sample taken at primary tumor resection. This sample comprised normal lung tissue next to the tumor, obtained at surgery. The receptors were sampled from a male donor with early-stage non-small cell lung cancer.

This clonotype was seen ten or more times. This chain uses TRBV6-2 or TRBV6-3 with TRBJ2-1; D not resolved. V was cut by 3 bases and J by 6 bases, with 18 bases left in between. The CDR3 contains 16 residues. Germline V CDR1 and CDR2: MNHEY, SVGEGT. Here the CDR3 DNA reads TGTGCCAGCAGTTATTATTATTTTGGTAACAGCAATGAGCAGTTCTTC. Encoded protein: CASSYYYFGNSNEQFF.

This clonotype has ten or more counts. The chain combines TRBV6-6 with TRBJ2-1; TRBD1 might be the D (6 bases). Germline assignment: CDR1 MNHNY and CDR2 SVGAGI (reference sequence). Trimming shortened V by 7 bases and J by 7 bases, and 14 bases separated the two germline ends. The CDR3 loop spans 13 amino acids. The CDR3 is CASTHYQGNEQFF. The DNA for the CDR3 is TGTGCCAGCACCCACTACCAGGGGAATGAGCAGTTCTTC.

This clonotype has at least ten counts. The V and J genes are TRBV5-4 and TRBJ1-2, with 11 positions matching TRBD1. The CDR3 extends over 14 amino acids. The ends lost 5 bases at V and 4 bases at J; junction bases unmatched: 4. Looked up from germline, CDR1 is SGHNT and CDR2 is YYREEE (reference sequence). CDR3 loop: CASSSGQGAYGYTF. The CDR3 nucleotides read TGTGCCAGCAGTTCAGGACAGGGGGCCTATGGCTACACCTTC.

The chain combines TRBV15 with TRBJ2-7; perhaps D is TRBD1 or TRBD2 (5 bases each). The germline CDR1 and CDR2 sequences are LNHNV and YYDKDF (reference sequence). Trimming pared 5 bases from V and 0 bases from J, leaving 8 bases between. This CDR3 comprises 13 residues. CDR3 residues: CATSEGSSYEQYF. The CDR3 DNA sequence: TGTGCCACCAGCGAGGGGAGCTCCTACGAGCAGTACTTC.

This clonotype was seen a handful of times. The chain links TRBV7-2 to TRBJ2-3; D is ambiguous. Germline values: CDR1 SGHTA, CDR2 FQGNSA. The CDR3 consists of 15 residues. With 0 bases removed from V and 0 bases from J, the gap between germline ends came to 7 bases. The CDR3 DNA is TGTGCCAGCAGCTTAGCCTTGACTAGCACAGATACGCAGTATTTT. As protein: CASSLALTSTDTQYF.

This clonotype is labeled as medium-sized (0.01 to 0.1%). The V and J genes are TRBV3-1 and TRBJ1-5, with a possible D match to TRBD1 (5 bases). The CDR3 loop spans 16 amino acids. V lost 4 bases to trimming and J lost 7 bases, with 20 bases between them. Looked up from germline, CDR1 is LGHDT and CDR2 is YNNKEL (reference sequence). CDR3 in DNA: TGTGCCAGCAGCCTATCATCAGGGTCAGAGGGGCAGCCCCAGCATTTT. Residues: CASSLSSGSEGQPQHF.

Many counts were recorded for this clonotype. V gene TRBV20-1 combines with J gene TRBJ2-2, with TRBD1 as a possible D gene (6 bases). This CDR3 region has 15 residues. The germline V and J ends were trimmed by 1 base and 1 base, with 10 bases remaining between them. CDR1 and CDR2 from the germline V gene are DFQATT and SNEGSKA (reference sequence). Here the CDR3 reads CSARAGQMNTGELFF. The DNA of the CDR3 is TGCAGTGCTAGAGCCGGACAGATGAACACCGGGGAGCTGTTTTTT.

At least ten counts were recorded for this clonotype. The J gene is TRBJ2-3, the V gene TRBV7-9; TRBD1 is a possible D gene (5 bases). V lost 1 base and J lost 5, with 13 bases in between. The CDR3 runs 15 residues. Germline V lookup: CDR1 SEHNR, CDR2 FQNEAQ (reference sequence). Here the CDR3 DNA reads TGTGCCAGCAGCTTAGGTGGCAGGGATAGAGATACGCAGTATTTT. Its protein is CASSLGGRDRDTQYF. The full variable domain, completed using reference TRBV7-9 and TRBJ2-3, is DTGVSQNPRHKITKRGQNVTFRCDPISEHNRLYWYRQTLGQGPEFLTYFQNEAQLEKSRLLSDRFSAERPKGSFSTLEIQRTEQGDSAMYLCASSLGGRDRDTQYFGPGTRLTVL.

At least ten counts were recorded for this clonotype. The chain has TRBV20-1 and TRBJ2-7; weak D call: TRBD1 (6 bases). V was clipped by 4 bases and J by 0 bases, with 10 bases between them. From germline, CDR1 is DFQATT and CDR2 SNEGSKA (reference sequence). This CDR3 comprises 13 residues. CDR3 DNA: TGCAGTGCTATCCGGGACATCTCCTACGAGCAGTACTTC. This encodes CSAIRDISYEQYF.

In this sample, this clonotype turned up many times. The chain's CDR3 is CASSSSSEYIQYF. The CDR3 DNA is TGTGCCAGCAGCTCAAGCAGTGAGTACATTCAGTACTTC. The J gene is TRBJ2-4, the V gene TRBV7-2; D not resolved. CDR1 and CDR2 (germline): SGHTA, FQGNSA. V was clipped by 4 bases and J by 8 bases, with 12 bases between them. The CDR3 contains 13 residues.

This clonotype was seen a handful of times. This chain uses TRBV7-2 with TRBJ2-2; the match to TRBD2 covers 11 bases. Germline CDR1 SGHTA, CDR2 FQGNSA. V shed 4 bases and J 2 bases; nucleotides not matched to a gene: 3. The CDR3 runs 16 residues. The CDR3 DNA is TGTGCCAGCAGCTCGGGACTAGCGGCCAACACCGGGGAGCTGTTTTTT. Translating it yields CASSSGLAANTGELFF.

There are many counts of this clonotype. The CDR3 DNA reads TGTGCCAGCAGCAGGCGGGAGCTGTTTTTT. Amino acids: CASSRRELFF. The gene calls are TRBV6-4 and TRBJ2-2, with D hard to call. The germline CDR1 and CDR2 sequences are MRHNA and SNTAGT. The CDR3 length is 10 residues. Trimming stripped 6 bases from V and 9 bases from J, with 5 bases between.

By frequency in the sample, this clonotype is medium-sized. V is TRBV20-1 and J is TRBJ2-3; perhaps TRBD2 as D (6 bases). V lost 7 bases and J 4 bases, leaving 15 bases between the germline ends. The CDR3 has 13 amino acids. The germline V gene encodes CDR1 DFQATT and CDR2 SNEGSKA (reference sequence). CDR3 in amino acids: CSEAGNEADTQYF. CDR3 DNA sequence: TGCAGTGAGGCGGGGAACGAGGCAGATACGCAGTATTTT.

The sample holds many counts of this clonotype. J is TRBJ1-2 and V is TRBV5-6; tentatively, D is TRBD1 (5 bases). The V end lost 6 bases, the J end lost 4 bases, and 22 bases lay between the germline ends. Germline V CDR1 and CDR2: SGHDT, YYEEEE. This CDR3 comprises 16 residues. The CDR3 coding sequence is TGTGCCAGCACCCCGGGGGGGTCAGTCCTTGGCTATGGCTACACCTTC. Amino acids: CASTPGGSVLGYGYTF. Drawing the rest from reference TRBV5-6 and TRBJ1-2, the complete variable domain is DAGVTQSPTHLIKTRGQQVTLRCSPKSGHDTVSWYQQALGQGPQFIFQYYEEEERQRGNFPDRFSGHQFPNYSSELNVNALLLGDSALYLCASTPGGSVLGYGYTFGSGTRLTVV.

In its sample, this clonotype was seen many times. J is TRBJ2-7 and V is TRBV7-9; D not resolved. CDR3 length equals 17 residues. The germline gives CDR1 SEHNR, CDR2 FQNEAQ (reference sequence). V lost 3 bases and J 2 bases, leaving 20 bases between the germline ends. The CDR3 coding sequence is TGTGCCAGCAGCTTTGGTGTGGTCGGTCATTCTCCCTACGAGCAGTACTTC. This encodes CASSFGVVGHSPYEQYF.

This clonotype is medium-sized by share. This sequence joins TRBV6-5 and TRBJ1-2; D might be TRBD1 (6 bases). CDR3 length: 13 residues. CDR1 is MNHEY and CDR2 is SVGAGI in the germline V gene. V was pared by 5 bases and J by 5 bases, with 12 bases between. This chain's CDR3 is CASSITGNYGYTF. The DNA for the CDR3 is TGTGCCAGCAGTATCACAGGGAATTATGGCTACACCTTC.

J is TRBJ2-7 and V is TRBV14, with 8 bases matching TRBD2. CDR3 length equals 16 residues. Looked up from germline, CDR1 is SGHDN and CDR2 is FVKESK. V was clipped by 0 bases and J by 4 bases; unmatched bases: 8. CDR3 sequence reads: CASSQEVGLATYEQYF. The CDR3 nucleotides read TGTGCCAGCAGCCAAGAAGTAGGACTAGCTACTTACGAGCAGTACTTC. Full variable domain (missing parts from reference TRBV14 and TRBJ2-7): EAGVTQFPSHSVIEKGQTVTLRCDPISGHDNLYWYRRVMGKEIKFLLHFVKESKQDESGMPNNRFLAERTGGTYSTLKVQPAELEDSGVYFCASSQEVGLATYEQYFGPGTRLTVT.

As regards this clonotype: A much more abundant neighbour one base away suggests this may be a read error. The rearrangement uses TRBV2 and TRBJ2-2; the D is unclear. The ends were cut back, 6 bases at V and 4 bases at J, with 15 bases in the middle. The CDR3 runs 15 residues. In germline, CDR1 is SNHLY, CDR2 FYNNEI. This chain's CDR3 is CASRVRVGITGELFF. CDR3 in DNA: TGTGCCAGCAGGGTTCGCGTGGGAATCACCGGGGAGCTGTTTTTT.

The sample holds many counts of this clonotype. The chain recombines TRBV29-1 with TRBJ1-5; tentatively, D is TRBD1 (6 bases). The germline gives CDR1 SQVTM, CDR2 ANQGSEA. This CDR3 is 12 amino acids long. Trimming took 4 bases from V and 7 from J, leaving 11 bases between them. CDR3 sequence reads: CSVGGAEQPQHF. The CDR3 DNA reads TGCAGCGTTGGGGGGGCTGAACAGCCCCAGCATTTT.

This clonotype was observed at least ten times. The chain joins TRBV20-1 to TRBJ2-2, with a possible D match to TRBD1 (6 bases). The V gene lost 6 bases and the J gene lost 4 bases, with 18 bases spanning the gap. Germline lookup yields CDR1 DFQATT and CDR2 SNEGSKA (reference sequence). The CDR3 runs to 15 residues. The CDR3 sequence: CSAIDKTGGTGELFF. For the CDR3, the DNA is TGCAGTGCAATCGACAAGACAGGAGGCACCGGGGAGCTGTTTTTT.

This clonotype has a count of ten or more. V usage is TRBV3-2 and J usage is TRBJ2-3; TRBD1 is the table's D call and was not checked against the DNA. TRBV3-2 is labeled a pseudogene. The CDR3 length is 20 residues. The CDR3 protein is CASSHRGNPPIPGVSHTQYF. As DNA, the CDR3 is TGTGCCAGCAGCCATCGCGGCAACCCCCCCATCCCGGGAGTTTCTCATACGCAGTATTTT.

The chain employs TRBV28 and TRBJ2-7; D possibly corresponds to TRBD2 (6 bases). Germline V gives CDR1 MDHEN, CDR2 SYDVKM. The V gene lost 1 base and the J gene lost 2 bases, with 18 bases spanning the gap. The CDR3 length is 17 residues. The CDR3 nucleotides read TGTGCCAGCAGTTTATTTTCCCCTAGCGACTGGCCCTACGAGCAGTACTTC. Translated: CASSLFSPSDWPYEQYF.

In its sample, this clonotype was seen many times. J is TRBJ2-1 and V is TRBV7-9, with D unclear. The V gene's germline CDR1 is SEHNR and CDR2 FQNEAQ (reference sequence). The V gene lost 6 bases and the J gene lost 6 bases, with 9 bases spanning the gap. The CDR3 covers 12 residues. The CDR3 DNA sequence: TGTGCCAGCAGGTCGTCCGCCAATGAGCAGTTCTTC. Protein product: CASRSSANEQFF.